The present TCR beta chain was sequenced within a study of blood T cell repertoires in COVID-19. Data came from immunoSEQ multiplex PCR; TCRdb stores just in-frame clones and leaves some out. Of 200,000 to 250,000 clones in the sample, 70% to 85% were seen once. Germline V gene data show CDR1 as SGHNT and CDR2 as YYREEE (reference sequence). V shed 3 bases and J shed 2 bases, with 8 bases lying between them. The CDR3 has 13 residues. V and J are TRBV5-4 and TRBJ1-1; tentative D call: TRBD1 (5 bases). Material: PBMCs or T cells enriched from blood (not recorded which). This TCR came from a woman in her sixties who had recovered from COVID-19. The CDR3 loop is CASSWDFNTEAFF. CDR3 nucleotide sequence: TGTGCCAGCAGCTGGGACTTCAACACTGAAGCTTTCTTT.